Listed here are 27 T cell receptor beta chains from one sample, sequenced in a study of shared clonotypes between healthy human individuals. TCRdb's copy holds only in-frame clones and misses some; the assay was immunoSEQ multiplex PCR. The sample lists 450,000 to 500,000 clones, more than 65% occurring once. The sequenced sample consisted of PBMCs. Receptors originate from a woman between 35 and 50 years old in good health. Some clones in this sample may be carry-over from other donors' samples.

The chain uses TRBV5-4 and TRBJ1-2; D call uncertain. The V gene lost 3 bases and the J gene lost 7 bases, with 19 bases spanning the gap. Germline CDR1 and CDR2: SGHNT and YYREEE (reference sequence). The CDR3 totals 15 residues. Here the CDR3 reads CASSSPGRRQGGYTF. In DNA, the CDR3 is TGTGCCAGCAGCTCGCCCGGCAGGAGGCAAGGTGGCTACACCTTC.

The J gene is TRBJ2-3, the V gene TRBV28; D not certain. The CDR3 totals 14 residues. Trimming pared 7 bases from V and 4 bases from J, leaving 15 bases between. Germline V gives CDR1 MDHEN, CDR2 SYDVKM. The CDR3 here is CASMPSRTADTQYF. In DNA, the CDR3 is TGTGCCAGCATGCCTTCTCGAACGGCAGATACGCAGTATTTT. Filled out from reference TRBV28 and TRBJ2-3, the complete variable domain reads DVKVTQSSRYLVKRTGEKVFLECVQDMDHENMFWYRQDPGLGLRLIYFSYDVKMKEKGDIPEGYSVSREKKERFSLILESASTNQTSMYLCASMPSRTADTQYFGPGTRLTVL.

V usage is TRBV7-9 and J usage is TRBJ2-7; TRBD2 matches at 9 bases. Germline lookup yields CDR1 SEHNR and CDR2 FQNEAQ (reference sequence). J was trimmed by 4 bases and V by 1 base; bases with no gene match: 5. The CDR3 extends over 15 amino acids. The CDR3 sequence: CASSLGAGGYYEQYF. In DNA form, the CDR3 reads TGTGCCAGCAGCTTAGGAGCGGGAGGTTATTACGAGCAGTACTTC.

This clone turned up a few times. This chain joins TRBV6-6 and TRBJ1-5; D uncertain. Germline CDR1 is MNHNY and CDR2 is SVGAGI (reference sequence). Trimming cost V 6 bases and J 6 bases, with 12 bases left between them. This CDR3 comprises 13 residues. This CDR3 is CASSQSERQPQHF. CDR3 bases: TGTGCCAGCAGCCAATCAGAGCGTCAGCCCCAGCATTTT.

This clone showed up just once. The chain recombines TRBV10-3 with TRBJ2-2; D is unclear. Germline CDR1 is ENHRY and CDR2 is SYGVKD. Trimming left V 0 bases short and J 2 bases short, with 7 bases between. The length of the CDR3 is 15 residues. The CDR3 sequence: CAISESAVNTGELFF. CDR3 DNA: TGTGCCATCAGTGAGTCTGCAGTAAACACCGGGGAGCTGTTTTTT.

The rearrangement joins TRBV5-6 to TRBJ2-7; tentatively, D is TRBD2 (5 bases). The germline V and J ends were trimmed by 2 bases and 0 bases, with 15 bases remaining between them. Looked up from germline, CDR1 is SGHDT and CDR2 is YYEEEE. There are 16 residues in the CDR3. The CDR3 here is CASSFDREGPSYEQYF. In DNA, the CDR3 is TGTGCCAGCAGCTTCGATAGAGAGGGCCCCTCCTACGAGCAGTACTTC.

The chain couples TRBV5-1 to TRBJ2-2; D not resolved. Between the trimmed V and J ends, which lost 0 bases and 2 bases, there was a span of 8 bases. CDR1 SGHRS and CDR2 YFSETQ come from the germline V gene. There are 15 residues in the CDR3. As DNA, the CDR3 is TGCGCCAGCAGCTTGGATCTAGGTAACACCGGGGAGCTGTTTTTT. This gives the protein CASSLDLGNTGELFF.

Of note for this clone: This may be a read error, as it is one base from a much larger clone. The chain uses TRBV15 and TRBJ2-1, with unresolved D. The CDR3 extends over 13 amino acids. CDR1 is LNHNV, CDR2 YYDKDF, per germline (reference sequence). Trimming shortened V by 0 bases and J by 9 bases, and 9 bases separated the two germline ends. CDR3 nucleotides: TGTGCCACCAGCAGAGATAAGTTGGGTGAGCAGTTCTTC. Protein sequence: CATSRDKLGEQFF.

This chain joins TRBV7-2 and TRBJ2-3; the D gene is possibly TRBD2 (6 bases). V dropped 1 base and J dropped 1 base, with 9 bases sitting between them. CDR3 length equals 15 residues. Germline lookup yields CDR1 SGHTA and CDR2 FQGNSA. The CDR3 protein is CASSLVAGRTDTQYF. In nucleotides, the CDR3 is TGTGCCAGCAGCTTAGTTGCGGGACGCACAGATACGCAGTATTTT.

The rearrangement links TRBV9 to TRBJ2-1; D might be TRBD1 (6 bases). CDR1 is SGDLS, CDR2 YYNGEE, per germline. CDR3 length: 15 amino acids. Trimming left V 0 bases short and J 8 bases short, with 15 bases between. Here the CDR3 reads CASSVAGHSSDEQFF. For the CDR3, the DNA is TGTGCCAGCAGCGTAGCGGGACACTCCTCCGATGAGCAGTTCTTC.

Details on this clone: A far bigger clonotype differs at one base, so this is likely a read error. At the DNA level, this CDR3 is encoded by other sequences in the same sample as well. The chain combines TRBV28 with TRBJ1-1; D is perhaps TRBD1 (6 bases). Germline-derived CDR1 and CDR2 are MDHEN and SYDVKM. This CDR3 is built from 13 residues. CDR3 sequence (DNA): TGTGCTAGCAGTGAGACAGGAGGGGTTCAAGCTTTCTTT. Its protein is CASSETGGVQAFF.

This chain connects TRBV6-5 to TRBJ1-4; D gene unclear. Per the germline V gene, CDR1 is MNHEY and CDR2 is SVGAGI. The CDR3 has 16 amino acids. V shed 2 bases and J shed 6 bases, with 16 bases lying between them. The CDR3, as DNA: TGTGCCAGCAGTTACGGTAGTTGGGCAGTCGATGAAAAACTGTTTTTT. Amino acids: CASSYGSWAVDEKLFF.

The J gene is TRBJ2-5, the V gene TRBV5-4; 7 bases agree with TRBD1. V was clipped by 1 base and J by 5 bases; unmatched bases: 8. Germline-derived CDR1 and CDR2 are SGHNT and YYREEE (reference sequence). The CDR3 has 15 amino acids. CDR3 coding DNA: TGTGCCAGCAGCTTGCCGGCAGGGGGTCCGGAGACCCAGTACTTC. Its translation: CASSLPAGGPETQYF.

The chain has TRBV11-2 and TRBJ2-3; TRBD2 agrees at 10 bases. Germline trimming cut 5 bases from V and 2 bases from J; bases unmatched to any gene: 4. The length of the CDR3 is 15 residues. Germline loops: CDR1 SGHAT, CDR2 FQNNGV. The CDR3, as DNA: TGTGCCAGCAGCCGGGGACTAGCGAACACAGATACGCAGTATTTT. Translated: CASSRGLANTDTQYF.

This clone was found a few times. The chain links TRBV9 to TRBJ2-3; perhaps D is TRBD1 or TRBD2 (5 bases each). The V end was cut by 0 bases, the J end by 0 bases, with 11 bases between. The CDR3 sequence is 16 residues long. Germline assignment: CDR1 SGDLS and CDR2 YYNGEE. Written as DNA, the CDR3 is TGTGCCAGCAGCGTAGCGGGGCAGACTAGCACAGATACGCAGTATTTT. Its translation is CASSVAGQTSTDTQYF.

As concerns this clone: It differs at one base from a far larger clone, so likely a read error. Other DNA sequences from this sample encode an identical CDR3 as well. The rearrangement uses TRBV5-8 and TRBJ2-7; D is undetermined. The CDR3 length is 13 residues. Trimming cost V 6 bases and J 3 bases, with 13 bases left between them. Per germline, CDR1 SGHTS and CDR2 YDEGEE. The CDR3 region has the DNA TGTGCCAGCAAGGAACGTGGAGTCTACGAGCAGTACTTC. It encodes CASKERGVYEQYF.

The CDR3 nucleotides are TGCGCCAGCAGCTTGTTGAGTAGCGGGACAACATACAATGAGCAGTTCTTC. This codes for CASSLLSSGTTYNEQFF. This chain connects TRBV5-1 to TRBJ2-1, with 8 nucleotides matching TRBD2. The CDR3 has 17 residues. CDR1 is SGHRS, CDR2 YFSETQ, per germline. Trimming removed 1 base from V and 4 bases from J; junction bases left unmatched: 10. Based on the CDR3 plus reference TRBV5-1 and TRBJ2-1, the full variable domain is KAGVTQTPRYLIKTRGQQVTLSCSPISGHRSVSWYQQTPGQGLQFLFEYFSETQRNKGNFPGRFSGRQFSNSRSEMNVSTLELGDSALYLCASSLLSSGTTYNEQFFGPGTRLTVL.

Worth noting for this clone: This likely traces to a read error, being one base from a far larger clone. The same CDR3 is also encoded by other DNA sequences in this sample. This chain joins TRBV29-1 and TRBJ2-3, with D possibly being TRBD2 (6 bases). V was clipped by 6 bases and J by 2 bases, with 21 bases between them. Germline V lookup: CDR1 SQVTM, CDR2 ANQGSEA. There are 16 residues in the CDR3. The CDR3 DNA is TGCAGCGTCGAACCCCAATTAGCGGACCCCACAGATACGCAGTATTTT. It codes for CSVEPQLADPTDTQYF.

The chain is built from TRBV5-1 and TRBJ2-4; TRBD2 might be the D (6 bases). The CDR3 is made up of 15 amino acids. The V gene lost 0 bases and the J gene lost 3 bases, with 10 bases spanning the gap. CDR1 and CDR2 from the germline V gene are SGHRS and YFSETQ. CDR3 amino acids: CASSLGGTGKNIQYF. The CDR3 nucleotides are TGCGCCAGCAGCTTGGGTGGGACTGGCAAAAACATTCAGTACTTC.

The J gene is TRBJ2-5, the V gene TRBV6-6; 7 bases are shared with TRBD1. V shed 0 bases and J 2 bases; nucleotides not matched to a gene: 3. The CDR3 spans 15 residues. Germline V CDR1 and CDR2: MNHNY, SVGAGI (reference sequence). The CDR3 coding sequence is TGTGCCAGCAGTTACTCCGGACAGGAGCAAGAGACCCAGTACTTC. Its translation is CASSYSGQEQETQYF.

The V gene is TRBV15, the J gene TRBJ1-1, with D uncertain. V was cut by 0 bases and J by 0 bases, with 5 bases left in between. The CDR3 runs to 14 residues. The V gene's germline CDR1 is LNHNV and CDR2 YYDKDF (reference sequence). The chain's CDR3 is CATSRDMVNTEAFF. The CDR3 DNA reads as TGTGCCACCAGCAGAGATATGGTGAACACTGAAGCTTTCTTT.

This clone was seen only once. This likely came from a read error, as a far larger clone is one base away. Given the absence of the conserved phenylalanine or tryptophan at the CDR3 end, a read error is likely. The chain couples TRBV5-4 to TRBJ1-5; no firm D call. Trimming stripped 3 bases from V and 5 bases from J, with 21 bases between. Germline values: CDR1 SGHNT, CDR2 YYREEE (reference sequence). The CDR3 runs to 17 residues. The CDR3 nucleotides read TGTGCCAGCAGCTACTCTAAGGACTTTCAGACCCATCAGCCCCAGCATCTT. Amino acids: CASSYSKDFQTHQPQHL.

Turning to this clone: This is likely an artifact of a read error, given a far larger clone one base away. The sample contains more than one DNA sequence encoding this CDR3. The chain employs TRBV27 and TRBJ2-7, with unresolved D. Trimming pared 8 bases from V and 4 bases from J, leaving 15 bases between. The CDR3 loop spans 13 amino acids. The germline V gene has CDR1 MNHEY and CDR2 SMNVEV (reference sequence). The CDR3 loop reads CASGVGKTYEQYF. DNA for the CDR3: TGTGCCAGCGGGGTGGGGAAAACATACGAGCAGTACTTC.

The chain combines TRBV28 with TRBJ2-1; 9 bases line up with TRBD2. J lost 7 bases, V lost 6 bases, and 13 bases had no gene match. The CDR3 length is 16 residues. Germline V CDR1 and CDR2: MDHEN, SYDVKM. The CDR3 loop reads CASSSLSGSNPNEQFF. CDR3 bases: TGTGCCAGCAGCTCTCTTAGCGGGAGCAACCCGAATGAGCAGTTCTTC.

This chain links TRBV5-6 with TRBJ1-2; TRBD1 agrees at 7 bases. This CDR3 has 15 amino acids. Germline trimming cut 4 bases from V and 4 bases from J; bases unmatched to any gene: 10. In germline, CDR1 is SGHDT, CDR2 YYEEEE. This chain's CDR3 is CASSATGTVVYGYTF. The CDR3 DNA is TGTGCCAGCAGCGCAACCGGGACAGTGGTCTATGGCTACACCTTC.

A remark on this clone: With a far larger clone one base away, a read error is the likely cause. Other DNA sequences within the sample encode an identical CDR3. The V gene is TRBV4-3, the J gene TRBJ1-1; D is uncertain. This CDR3 is 14 amino acids long. Germline V lookup: CDR1 LGHNA, CDR2 YSLEER. Trimming removed 3 bases from V and 4 bases from J, with 12 bases in between. The CDR3 nucleotides read TGCGCCAGCAGCCAGCGTACGTCGAGCACTGAAGCTTTCTTT. It codes for CASSQRTSSTEAFF.

To note about this clone: A read error likely explains this, since a far larger clone differs by one base. CDR3 protein: CASSFVTVQETQYF. CDR3 sequence (DNA): TGCGCCAGCAGCTTTGTGACAGTCCAAGAGACCCAGTACTTC. V is TRBV5-1 and J is TRBJ2-5; perhaps TRBD1 as D (5 bases). The germline V gene has CDR1 SGHRS and CDR2 YFSETQ. The length of the CDR3 is 14 residues. Trimming took off 2 bases at V and 1 base at J, with 9 bases between the two ends.